Here is one TCR beta chain with its context. This receptor's antigen is unknown. There are no base qualities to consult, and no much larger clone falls within one base. TCRbeta CDR3 regions were amplified from genomic DNA by means of the immunoSEQ Assay, a bias-controlled multiplex PCR. As for how the authors treated the data: Within the assay, amplification of reference gene primers was used to estimate how many nucleated cells each sample contained. Sequence reads were collapsed and filtered to measure the absolute abundance of every unique TCRbeta CDR3 rearrangement. For each sample, productive Simpson clonality was calculated as the square root of Simpson's diversity index across productive rearrangements. TCRdb mirrors the immuneACCESS table, restricted to in-frame sequences. Some clones are absent from its copies; in checked studies, under half trace to an unresolved V gene, and the reason for the others is unknown. V, J and clone size reflect that table, while D and trimming were determined from the DNA. In this sample the table shows roughly 70,000 clones, around 90% of which occur a single time. The ten largest clonotypes hold over 6.5% of the sample.

Whole blood was collected in K2EDTA tubes by collaborating institutions according to the institutions' own protocols. Collaborator samples were shipped for TCRbeta analysis as frozen whole blood, isolated PBMCs, or DNA extracted from either sample type. This sample is drawn from a study of blood T cell repertoires in COVID-19 (dated by TCRdb to between 2020 and 2021). Regarding the research as a whole: The collaborator samples originated in the United States, Italy and Spain and spanned the acute and convalescent phases of COVID-19. The material from the prospective study consisted of cDNA or gDNA derived from T cells, B-cell-depleted T cells, or PBMCs. The dataset comprised deeply sampled blood TCRbeta repertoires from subjects exposed to, actively infected with, or recovered from COVID-19. A freely available public database, intended as a resource for researchers studying the immune response to SARS-CoV-2, is where the repertoires were released. The samples were drawn from two sources: the first 160 participants of the ongoing ImmuneRACE study, and 1,254 subjects contributed by 6 global collaborators. Nearly every sample came with metadata listing a de-identified subject ID, COVID-19 status, age in years and sex. Where HLA class I and class II types were available, the types were taken from metadata supplied by the sample provider, not from assay-based typing. General study outcomes and caveats: The amount of clinical and demographic metadata varied by source and participant and was provided uncurated.

The germline V gene specifies SGHDT as CDR1 and YYEEEE as CDR2. Trimming leaves V shorter by 1 base and J shorter by 2 bases, with the junction holding 4 bases beyond the gene matches. From its cysteine to its phenylalanine, the CDR3 spans 16 amino acids. The CDR3 DNA has 48 bases and is translated from base 1. Sequencing was performed on peripheral blood. This TCR derives from a woman of 80 years or more with active COVID-19. The sequence is built from TRBV5-6 and TRBJ2-3; 10 central bases correspond to TRBD1. Here is the DNA: TGTGCCAGCAGCTTGTTAGGGACAGGGGCCACAGATACGCAGTATTTT. The translation is CASSLLGTGATDTQYF.